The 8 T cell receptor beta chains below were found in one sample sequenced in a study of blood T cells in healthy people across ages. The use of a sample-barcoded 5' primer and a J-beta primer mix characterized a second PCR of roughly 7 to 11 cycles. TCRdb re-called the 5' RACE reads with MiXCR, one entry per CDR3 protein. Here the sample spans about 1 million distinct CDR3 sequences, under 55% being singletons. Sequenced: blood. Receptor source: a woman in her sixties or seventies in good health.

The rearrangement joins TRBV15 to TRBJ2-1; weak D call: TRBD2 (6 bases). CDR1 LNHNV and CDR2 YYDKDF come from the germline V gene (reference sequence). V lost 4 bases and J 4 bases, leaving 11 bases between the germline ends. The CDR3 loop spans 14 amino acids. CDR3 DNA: TGTGCCACCAGCATAGGGCGGGGTTACAATGAGCAGTTCTTC. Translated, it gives CATSIGRGYNEQFF.

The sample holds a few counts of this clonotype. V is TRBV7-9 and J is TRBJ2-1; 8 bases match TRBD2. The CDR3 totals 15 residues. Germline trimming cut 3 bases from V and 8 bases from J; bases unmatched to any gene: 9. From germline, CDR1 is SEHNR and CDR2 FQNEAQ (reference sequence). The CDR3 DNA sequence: TGTGCCAGCAGCTTCTTCGGGAGGGCAAACTATGAGCAGTTCTTC. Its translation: CASSFFGRANYEQFF. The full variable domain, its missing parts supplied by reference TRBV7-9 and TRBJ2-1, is DTGVSQNPRHKITKRGQNVTFRCDPISEHNRLYWYRQTLGQGPEFLTYFQNEAQLEKSRLLSDRFSAERPKGSFSTLEIQRTEQGDSAMYLCASSFFGRANYEQFFGPGTRLTVL.

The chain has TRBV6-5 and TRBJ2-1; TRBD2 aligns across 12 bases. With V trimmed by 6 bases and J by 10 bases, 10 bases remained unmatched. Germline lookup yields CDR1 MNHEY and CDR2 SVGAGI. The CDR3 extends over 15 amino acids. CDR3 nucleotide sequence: TGTGCCAGCAGGTTGACCGGGACTAGCGGGTCCGAGCAGTTCTTC. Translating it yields CASRLTGTSGSEQFF.

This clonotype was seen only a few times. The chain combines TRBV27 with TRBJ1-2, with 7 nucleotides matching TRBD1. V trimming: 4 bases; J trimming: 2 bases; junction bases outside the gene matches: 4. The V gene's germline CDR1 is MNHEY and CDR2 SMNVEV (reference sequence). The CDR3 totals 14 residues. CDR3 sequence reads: CASSSLGQNYGYTF. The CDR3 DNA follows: TGTGCCAGCAGTTCCCTGGGACAGAACTATGGCTACACCTTC.

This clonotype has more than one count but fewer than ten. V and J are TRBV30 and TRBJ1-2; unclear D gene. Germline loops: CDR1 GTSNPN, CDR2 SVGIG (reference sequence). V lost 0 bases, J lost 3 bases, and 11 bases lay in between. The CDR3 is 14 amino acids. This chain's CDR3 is CAWSVQIGDYGYTF. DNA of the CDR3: TGTGCCTGGAGTGTACAGATCGGGGACTATGGCTACACCTTC.

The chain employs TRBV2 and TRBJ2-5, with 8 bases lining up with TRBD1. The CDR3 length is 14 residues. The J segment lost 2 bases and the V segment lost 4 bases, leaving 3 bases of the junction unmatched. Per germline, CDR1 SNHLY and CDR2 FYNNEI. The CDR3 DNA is TGTGCCAGCAGTGGACAGGGGAAACAAGAGACCCAGTACTTC. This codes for CASSGQGKQETQYF.

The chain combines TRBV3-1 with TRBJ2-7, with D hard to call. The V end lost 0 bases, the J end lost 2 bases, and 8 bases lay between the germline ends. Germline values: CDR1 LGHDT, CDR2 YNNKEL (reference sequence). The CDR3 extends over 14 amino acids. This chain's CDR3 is CASSQDRDPYEQYF. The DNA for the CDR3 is TGTGCCAGCAGCCAAGATAGGGATCCCTACGAGCAGTACTTC.

The CDR3 bases are TGTGCCAGCAGCTTTCGCATTCGCTCCTACGAGCAGTACTTC. Translated, it gives CASSFRIRSYEQYF. This chain links TRBV11-2 with TRBJ2-7; the D is unclear. Trimming removed 3 bases at V and 0 bases at J, with 9 bases between. Germline V gene lookup returns CDR1 SGHAT and CDR2 FQNNGV. The CDR3 totals 14 residues.